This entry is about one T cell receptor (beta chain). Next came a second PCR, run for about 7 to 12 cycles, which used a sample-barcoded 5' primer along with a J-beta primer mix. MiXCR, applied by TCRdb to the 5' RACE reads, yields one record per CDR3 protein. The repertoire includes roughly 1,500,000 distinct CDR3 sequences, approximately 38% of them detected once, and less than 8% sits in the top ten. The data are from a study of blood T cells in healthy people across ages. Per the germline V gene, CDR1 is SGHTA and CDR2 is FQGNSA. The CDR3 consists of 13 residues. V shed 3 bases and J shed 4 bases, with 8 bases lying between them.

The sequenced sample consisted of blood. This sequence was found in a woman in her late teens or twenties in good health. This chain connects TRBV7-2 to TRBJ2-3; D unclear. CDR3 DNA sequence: TGTGCCAGCAGCTTGGTATCGGCAGATACGCAGTATTTT. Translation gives CASSLVSADTQYF.